These 29 T cell receptor beta chains came from one sample sequenced in a study of T cells in localized non-small cell lung cancer. TCRdb keeps only in-frame clones here, not all; method: immunoSEQ multiplex PCR. This sample has about 48,000 clones, with approximately 75% found just once. The starting material was peripheral blood, obtained before any cancer treatment. Receptors were obtained from a man aged 35-75 years with stage I squamous cell lung carcinoma.

This clone was recorded once. The chain carries TRBV4-1 and TRBJ2-1; maybe TRBD2 (5 bases). The germline CDR1 and CDR2 sequences are MGHRA and YSYEKL. Trimming removed 1 base at V and 9 bases at J, with 19 bases between. This CDR3 region has 16 residues. Here the CDR3 DNA reads TGCGCCAGCAGCCAAGGATTGGACTTGCGTGGTGGTGAGCAGTTCTTC. Its protein product is CASSQGLDLRGGEQFF.

In nucleotides, the CDR3 is TGTGCCAGCAATATGCGAGATGAGCAGTTCTTC. Translating gives CASNMRDEQFF. The J gene is TRBJ2-1, the V gene TRBV28; D is undetermined. Germline V gene sequence: CDR1 MDHEN, CDR2 SYDVKM. Trimming cost V 7 bases and J 8 bases, with 9 bases left between them. This CDR3 has 11 residues.

The chain is built from TRBV4-3 and TRBJ1-4; D remains ambiguous. With 1 base removed from V and 4 bases from J, the gap between germline ends came to 13 bases. This CDR3 has 16 amino acids. From germline, CDR1 is LGHNA and CDR2 YSLEER. CDR3 DNA sequence: TGCGCCAGCAGCCAAGTGGTAATATCAGTTAATGAAAAACTGTTTTTT. This encodes CASSQVVISVNEKLFF.

This clone appeared once. V and J are TRBV2 and TRBJ2-1, with D unresolved. The CDR3 consists of 12 residues. The ends were cut back, 8 bases at V and 7 bases at J, with 12 bases in the middle. Germline CDR1 is SNHLY and CDR2 is FYNNEI. For the CDR3, the DNA is TGTGCCAGCGGCAGGTCCCTTAATGAGCAGTTCTTC. Protein product: CASGRSLNEQFF. The whole variable domain, remainder taken from reference TRBV2 and TRBJ2-1, is EPEVTQTPSHQVTQMGQEVILRCVPISNHLYFYWYRQILGQKVEFLVSFYNNEISEKSEIFDDQFSVERPDGSNFTLKIRSTKLEDSAMYFCASGRSLNEQFFGPGTRLTVL.

The chain uses TRBV2 and TRBJ2-1; perhaps TRBD2 as D (5 bases). Trimming removed 6 bases at V and 4 bases at J, with 13 bases between. Per germline, CDR1 SNHLY and CDR2 FYNNEI. The CDR3 spans 14 residues. CDR3 in amino acids: CASRRARLYNEQFF. In DNA, the CDR3 is TGTGCCAGCAGGAGGGCTCGACTTTACAATGAGCAGTTCTTC. Full variable domain (rest looked up from reference TRBV2 and TRBJ2-1): EPEVTQTPSHQVTQMGQEVILRCVPISNHLYFYWYRQILGQKVEFLVSFYNNEISEKSEIFDDQFSVERPDGSNFTLKIRSTKLEDSAMYFCASRRARLYNEQFFGPGTRLTVL.

The rearrangement joins TRBV7-3 to TRBJ2-1; a possible D gene is TRBD2 (6 bases). Trimming left V 0 bases short and J 9 bases short, with 15 bases between. Germline V gene lookup returns CDR1 SGHTA and CDR2 FQGTGA. This CDR3 contains 15 residues. The CDR3 here is CASSLTGGPRGEQFF. Written as DNA, the CDR3 is TGTGCCAGCAGCTTAACGGGGGGACCTCGGGGTGAGCAGTTCTTC.

This clone occurred a few times. The rearrangement links TRBV7-3 to TRBJ1-5; D unresolved. Germline CDR1 and CDR2: SGHTA and FQGTGA. The CDR3 contains 13 residues. V lost 9 bases and J lost 3, with 12 bases in between. The CDR3 here is CASAKDNNQPQHF. The CDR3 nucleotides read TGTGCCAGTGCTAAAGATAACAATCAGCCCCAGCATTTT.

The genes are TRBV28 and TRBJ1-2, with TRBD1 matching over 7 bases. The CDR3 length is 13 residues. V dropped 4 bases and J dropped 3; count of bases not matched to a gene: 2. Germline CDR1 reads MDHEN; CDR2 reads SYDVKM. The CDR3 loop reads CASSWGQHYGYTF. The CDR3 region has the DNA TGTGCCAGCAGTTGGGGACAGCACTATGGCTACACCTTC.

This chain links TRBV7-9 with TRBJ1-1; maybe TRBD1 (5 bases). Trimming took off 5 bases at V and 4 bases at J, with 14 bases between the two ends. CDR3 size: 14 residues. Germline lookup yields CDR1 SEHNR and CDR2 FQNEAQ (reference sequence). CDR3 region: CASSPRVGATEAFF. The DNA for the CDR3 is TGTGCCAGCAGCCCGCGCGTTGGGGCCACTGAAGCTTTCTTT.

V and J are TRBV6-1 and TRBJ2-5; the D gene is possibly TRBD1 (6 bases). Germline CDR1 is MNHNS and CDR2 is SASEGT. V dropped 6 bases and J dropped 5 bases, with 19 bases sitting between them. This CDR3 region has 15 residues. The DNA for the CDR3 is TGTGCCAGCAGGGGGTTTATGGGGGCAGGGGAGACCCAGTACTTC. Encoded protein: CASRGFMGAGETQYF.

This rearrangement joins TRBV4-1 to TRBJ2-1; perhaps TRBD2 as D (6 bases). The CDR3 is made up of 17 amino acids. The V gene lost 4 bases and the J gene lost 2 bases, with 18 bases spanning the gap. Germline V gene lookup returns CDR1 MGHRA and CDR2 YSYEKL. CDR3 nucleotides: TGCGCCAGCAGCCGAAAGCAGACTGGGGGGACCTACAATGAGCAGTTCTTC. Protein product: CASSRKQTGGTYNEQFF.

This chain links TRBV9 with TRBJ2-3, with D possibly matching TRBD2 (6 bases). The CDR3 runs to 17 residues. Trimming removed 0 bases at V and 1 base at J, with 15 bases between. CDR1 is SGDLS and CDR2 is YYNGEE in the germline V gene. The chain's CDR3 is CASSVVYGTGGTDTQYF. DNA of the CDR3: TGTGCCAGCAGCGTAGTTTATGGCACGGGAGGCACAGATACGCAGTATTTT.

J is TRBJ1-2 and V is TRBV5-1, with D tentatively TRBD1 (5 bases). The CDR3 consists of 13 residues. V lost 2 bases and J lost 4, with 9 bases in between. Germline CDR1 is SGHRS and CDR2 is YFSETQ. The CDR3 reads CASSFGAAYGYTF. CDR3 DNA sequence: TGCGCCAGCAGCTTCGGGGCGGCCTATGGCTACACCTTC.

CDR3 DNA: TGTGCCAGCAGCACGCGACAAAATACGCAGTATTTT. Translating gives CASSTRQNTQYF. This chain connects TRBV11-2 to TRBJ2-3; D not resolved. This CDR3 is 12 amino acids long. Germline V gene sequence: CDR1 SGHAT, CDR2 FQNNGV. The germline V and J ends were trimmed by 5 bases and 7 bases, with 10 bases remaining between them.

The chain combines TRBV18 with TRBJ2-1; 9 nucleotides line up with TRBD2. Per the germline V gene, CDR1 is KGHSH and CDR2 is LQKENI. Unmatched junction bases numbered 5, after V lost 4 bases and J lost 7 bases. The CDR3 is 14 residues long. CDR3 DNA sequence: TGTGCCAGCTCACGGGAGCGGGGGGCTAATGAGCAGTTCTTC. This codes for CASSRERGANEQFF.

The V call is TRBV2, the J call TRBJ2-3, with 14 bases lining up with TRBD2. V trimming: 5 bases; J trimming: 1 base; junction bases outside the gene matches: 11. This CDR3 spans 19 amino acids. CDR1 is SNHLY, CDR2 FYNNEI, per germline. The CDR3 nucleotides read TGTGCCAGCAGTCGACGTCGACTAGCGGGGGGGCGAGGCACAGATACGCAGTATTTT. Translation: CASSRRRLAGGRGTDTQYF.

This chain joins TRBV20-1 and TRBJ2-1; D is undetermined. V lost 6 bases and J lost 4, with 7 bases in between. Germline-derived CDR1 and CDR2 are DFQATT and SNEGSKA (reference sequence). CDR3 length: 11 amino acids. CDR3 amino acids: CSAEKYNEQFF. For the CDR3, the DNA is TGCAGTGCGGAAAAGTACAATGAGCAGTTCTTC.

This chain joins TRBV2 and TRBJ2-1; a weak D match, TRBD1 (7 bases). V was pared by 7 bases and J by 9 bases, with 19 bases between. Germline values: CDR1 SNHLY, CDR2 FYNNEI. CDR3 length: 14 residues. The DNA for the CDR3 is TGTGCCAGCATGCGACAGGGAGGTTTCGGTGAGCAGTTCTTC. The encoded protein is CASMRQGGFGEQFF.

The V gene is TRBV28, the J gene TRBJ2-3; 9 nucleotides align to TRBD1. There are 14 residues in the CDR3. After removal of 7 bases from V and 4 bases from J, the junction contained 6 bases not matched to a gene. CDR1 is MDHEN and CDR2 is SYDVKM in the germline V gene. CDR3 loop: CASIRTGEPDTQYF. The CDR3 DNA sequence: TGTGCCAGCATTCGGACAGGGGAGCCAGATACGCAGTATTTT.

The genes are TRBV5-4 and TRBJ2-7; D could derive from TRBD1 or TRBD2 (5 bases each). The ends were cut back, 4 bases at V and 5 bases at J, with 22 bases in the middle. Germline CDR1 and CDR2: SGHNT and YYREEE (reference sequence). The CDR3 extends over 16 amino acids. The CDR3 is CASSPAGASFTHEQYF. The CDR3 DNA reads TGTGCCAGCAGCCCGGCTGGGGCTAGCTTCACCCACGAGCAGTACTTC.

The chain uses TRBV6-5 and TRBJ1-1; 7 bases are shared with TRBD1. This CDR3 spans 14 amino acids. The trim removed 5 bases at V and 8 bases at J, leaving 11 bases unmatched. Germline lookup yields CDR1 MNHEY and CDR2 SVGAGI. The CDR3 loop is CASSRTQGEREAFF. The DNA of the CDR3 is TGTGCCAGCAGTCGTACTCAGGGGGAGCGAGAAGCTTTCTTT.

This rearrangement joins TRBV5-4 to TRBJ1-1; 10 bases are shared with TRBD1. Looked up from germline, CDR1 is SGHNT and CDR2 is YYREEE (reference sequence). V dropped 6 bases and J dropped 5; count of bases not matched to a gene: 10. The CDR3 covers 15 residues. The CDR3 loop reads CASTPDWDRGTEAFF. CDR3 nucleotides: TGTGCCAGCACCCCCGATTGGGACAGGGGAACTGAAGCTTTCTTT. Together with reference TRBV5-4 and TRBJ1-1, the CDR3 gives the full variable domain: ETGVTQSPTHLIKTRGQQVTLRCSSQSGHNTVSWYQQALGQGPQFIFQYYREEENGRGNFPPRFSGLQFPNYSSELNVNALELDDSALYLCASTPDWDRGTEAFFGQGTRLTVV.

CDR3 nucleotide sequence: TGTGCCATCAGTGAGTCGGGGACAGGGGCCACAGATACGCAGTATTTT. It codes for CAISESGTGATDTQYF. The chain carries TRBV10-3 and TRBJ2-3, with 10 bases matching TRBD1. This CDR3 comprises 16 residues. CDR1 and CDR2 (germline): ENHRY, SYGVKD. V lost 0 bases and J lost 2; bases outside the gene matches: 2.

Only a few counts were recorded for this clone. The V gene is TRBV7-3, the J gene TRBJ2-5, with 7 positions matching TRBD2. Per the germline V gene, CDR1 is SGHTA and CDR2 is FQGTGA. CDR3 length: 15 amino acids. V lost 3 bases and J lost 4; bases outside the gene matches: 8. Here the CDR3 DNA reads TGTGCCAGCAGCTTGGGGGGGATCCAGGGAGAGACCCAGTACTTC. This gives the protein CASSLGGIQGETQYF.

J is TRBJ2-5 and V is TRBV14; D not resolved. The CDR3 is 12 residues long. The germline V gene encodes CDR1 SGHDN and CDR2 FVKESK. The V and J ends lost 0 bases and 3 bases respectively, with 2 bases between them. The CDR3 protein is CASSQDKETQYF. The CDR3, as DNA: TGTGCCAGCAGCCAAGATAAAGAGACCCAGTACTTC.

CDR3 loop: CASRSGGQNSGANVLTF. CDR3 in DNA: TGTGCCAGCAGAAGCGGGGGACAAAACTCTGGGGCCAACGTCCTGACTTTC. The rearrangement links TRBV28 to TRBJ2-6, with 8 bases aligning to TRBD2. CDR3 size: 17 residues. Unmatched junction bases numbered 7, after V lost 6 bases and J lost 0 bases. Germline CDR1 is MDHEN and CDR2 is SYDVKM.

This chain uses TRBV18 with TRBJ2-5, with D perhaps given as TRBD1 or TRBD2 (5 bases each). Trimming cost V 3 bases and J 0 bases, with 5 bases left between them. Per germline, CDR1 KGHSH and CDR2 LQKENI. The length of the CDR3 is 13 residues. This CDR3 reads CASSPGDQETQYF. The CDR3 DNA is TGTGCCAGCTCACCGGGGGACCAAGAGACCCAGTACTTC.

This clone has more than one count but fewer than ten. This chain joins TRBV5-1 and TRBJ1-3, with D maybe TRBD1 (5 bases). Per the germline V gene, CDR1 is SGHRS and CDR2 is YFSETQ. Trimming removed 3 bases at V and 4 bases at J, with 11 bases between. The CDR3 is made up of 14 amino acids. Here the CDR3 DNA reads TGCGCCAGCAGCTCAGGGCCCATGGGAAACACCATATATTTT. Protein sequence: CASSSGPMGNTIYF.

V usage is TRBV18 and J usage is TRBJ2-2; possibly TRBD2 for D (5 bases). The germline V and J ends were trimmed by 0 bases and 13 bases, with 12 bases remaining between them. Germline V gene sequence: CDR1 KGHSH, CDR2 LQKENI. This CDR3 has 13 amino acids. CDR3 nucleotide sequence: TGTGCCAGCTCACCACCGCTCTTCCGGGGGCTGTTTTTT. This codes for CASSPPLFRGLFF.